This TCR beta chain was captured in a study of neurological immune-mediated disorders. TCRdb fed the 5' RACE reads into MiXCR, producing one record per CDR3 protein. The sample lists around 130,000 distinct CDR3 sequences, roughly 3.2% occurring once. This clonotype came up many times. Sequencing used PBMCs. The source is a woman in her twenties or thirties with multiple sclerosis.

The chain's CDR3 is CSVDSGTGVMNTEAFF. The CDR3 coding sequence is TGCAGCGTTGACAGCGGGACAGGGGTTATGAACACTGAAGCTTTCTTT. The chain is built from TRBV29-1 and TRBJ1-1, with 10 nucleotides matching TRBD1. J lost 0 bases, V lost 3 bases, and 7 bases had no gene match. CDR3 size: 16 residues. The germline V gene has CDR1 SQVTM and CDR2 ANQGSEA.